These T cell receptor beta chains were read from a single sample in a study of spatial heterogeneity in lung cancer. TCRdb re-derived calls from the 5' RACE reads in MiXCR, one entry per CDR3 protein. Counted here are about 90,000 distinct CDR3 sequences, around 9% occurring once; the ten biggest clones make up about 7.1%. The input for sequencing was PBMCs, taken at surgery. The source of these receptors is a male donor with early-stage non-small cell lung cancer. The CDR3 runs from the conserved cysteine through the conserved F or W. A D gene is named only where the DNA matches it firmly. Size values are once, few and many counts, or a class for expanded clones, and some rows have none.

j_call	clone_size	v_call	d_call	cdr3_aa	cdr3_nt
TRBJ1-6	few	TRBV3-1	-	CASSQVQANSPLHF	TGTGCCAGCAGCCAAGTACAGGCAAATTCACCCCTCCACTTT
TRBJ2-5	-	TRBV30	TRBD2	CAWRPSGGRWQETQYF	TGTGCCTGGAGGCCTAGCGGGGGCAGGTGGCAAGAGACCCAGTACTTC
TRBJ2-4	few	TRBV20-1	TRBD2	CSARFISAGGAENIQYF	TGCAGTGCTAGATTTATTTCAGCGGGGGGGGCTGAAAACATTCAGTACTTC
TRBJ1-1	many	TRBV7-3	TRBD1	CASSPDRHTEAFF	TGTGCCAGCAGCCCGGACAGGCACACTGAAGCTTTCTTT
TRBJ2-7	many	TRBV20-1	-	CSARPPRDLDEQYF	TGCAGTGCTAGACCCCCTAGGGACCTCGACGAGCAGTACTTC
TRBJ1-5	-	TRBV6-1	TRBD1	CASSDQRQGARLGSNQPQHF	TGTGCCAGCAGTGACCAAAGACAGGGGGCGCGGTTGGGAAGCAATCAGCCCCAGCATTTT
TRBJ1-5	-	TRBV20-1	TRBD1	CSAREGQFNQPQHF	TGCAGTGCTAGAGAGGGACAGTTCAATCAGCCCCAGCATTTT
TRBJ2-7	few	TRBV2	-	CASSGGASSYEQYF	TGTGCCAGCAGTGGAGGCGCGAGCTCCTACGAGCAGTACTTC
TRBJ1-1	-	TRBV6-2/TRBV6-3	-	CASREDTEAFF	TGTGCCAGCAGGGAGGATACTGAAGCTTTCTTT
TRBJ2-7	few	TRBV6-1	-	CAISDRPSSEQYF	TGTGCCATCTCCGACAGACCTTCATCCGAGCAGTACTTC
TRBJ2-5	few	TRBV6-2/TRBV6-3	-	CASSYRRTETQYF	TGTGCCAGCAGTTACCGACGCACGGAGACCCAGTACTTC
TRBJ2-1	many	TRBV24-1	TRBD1	CATSEPGQGKQFF	TGTGCCACCAGTGAACCTGGACAGGGCAAGCAGTTCTTC
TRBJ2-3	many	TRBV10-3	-	CAISGGEKRFTDTQYF	TGTGCCATCAGCGGAGGGGAGAAAAGGTTTACAGATACGCAGTATTTT
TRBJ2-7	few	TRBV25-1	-	CASSPPGRGSYEQYF	TGTGCCAGCAGCCCCCCGGGACGGGGGTCTTACGAGCAGTACTTC
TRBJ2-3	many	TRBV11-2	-	CASSLGTPTDTQYF	TGTGCCAGCAGCTTGGGGACTCCCACAGATACGCAGTATTTT
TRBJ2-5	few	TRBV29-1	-	CSVRDNQETQYF	TGCAGCGTACGGGACAACCAAGAGACCCAGTACTTC
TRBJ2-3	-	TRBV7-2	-	CASSSAGSGDTQYF	TGTGCCAGCAGCTCCGCCGGGTCAGGGGATACGCAGTATTTT
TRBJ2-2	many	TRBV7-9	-	CASSRLGPRGTGELFF	TGTGCCAGCAGCCGACTAGGCCCCCGGGGCACCGGGGAGCTGTTTTTT
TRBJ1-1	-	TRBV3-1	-	CASSQSQIMNTEAFF	TGTGCCAGCAGCCAATCACAGATTATGAACACTGAAGCTTTCTTT
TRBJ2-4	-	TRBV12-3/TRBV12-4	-	CASSLGVNIQYF	TGTGCCAGCAGTTTAGGGGTAAACATTCAGTACTTC
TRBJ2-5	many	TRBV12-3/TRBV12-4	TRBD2	CASSPGGIEKTQYF	TGTGCCAGCAGCCCGGGGGGGATCGAGAAGACCCAGTACTTC
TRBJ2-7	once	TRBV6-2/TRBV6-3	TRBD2	CASSYPASGTVEQYF	TGTGCCAGCAGTTACCCGGCTAGCGGGACGGTCGAGCAGTACTTC
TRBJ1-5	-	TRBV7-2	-	CASSLANQPQHF	TGTGCCAGCAGCTTAGCCAATCAGCCCCAGCATTTT
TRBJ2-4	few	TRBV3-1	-	CASSQGASSKNIQYF	TGTGCCAGCAGCCAAGGGGCATCTTCCAAAAACATTCAGTACTTC
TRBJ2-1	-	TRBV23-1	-	CASSQLSPGHPNYNEQFF	TGCGCCAGCAGTCAATTGTCGCCGGGACACCCAAACTACAATGAGCAGTTCTTC
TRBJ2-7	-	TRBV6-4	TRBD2	CASSDSMTLAGGLYEQYF	TGTGCCAGCAGTGACTCGATGACCCTAGCGGGGGGGCTCTACGAGCAGTACTTC
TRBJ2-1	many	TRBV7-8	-	CASSLLSYASYNEQFF	TGTGCCAGCAGCTTACTCTCTTATGCCTCCTACAATGAGCAGTTCTTC
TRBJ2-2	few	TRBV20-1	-	CSASADNTGELFF	TGCAGTGCTAGCGCAGACAACACCGGGGAGCTGTTTTTT
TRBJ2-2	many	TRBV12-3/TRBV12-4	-	CASSFEAGELFF	TGTGCCAGCAGTTTCGAGGCCGGGGAGCTGTTTTTT
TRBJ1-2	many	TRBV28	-	CASSLGSRGQFGYTF	TGTGCCAGCAGTTTAGGCTCCCGGGGGCAGTTTGGCTACACCTTC
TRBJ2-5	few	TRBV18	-	CASSPFRPTDQETQYF	TGTGCCAGCTCACCTTTTAGACCGACAGACCAAGAGACCCAGTACTTC
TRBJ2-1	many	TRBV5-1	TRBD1	CASSLVQGAYHEQFF	TGCGCCAGCAGCTTGGTGCAGGGGGCTTATCATGAGCAGTTCTTC
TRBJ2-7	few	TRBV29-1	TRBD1	CSVREGQGYEQYF	TGCAGCGTTCGCGAGGGACAGGGGTACGAGCAGTACTTC
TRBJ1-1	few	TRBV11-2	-	CASSLGPGGARGGTEAFF	TGTGCCAGCAGCCTGGGGCCGGGAGGGGCCCGGGGGGGCACTGAAGCTTTCTTT
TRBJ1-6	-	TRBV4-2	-	CASSQDRGVSPLHF	TGTGCCAGCAGCCAAGATCGGGGGGTTTCACCCCTCCACTTT
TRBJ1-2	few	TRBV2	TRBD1	CASRAGGNGYTF	TGTGCCAGCAGGGCAGGGGGCAATGGCTACACCTTC
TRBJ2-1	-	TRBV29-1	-	CSVSQGGNEQFF	TGCAGCGTTAGTCAGGGTGGGAATGAGCAGTTCTTC
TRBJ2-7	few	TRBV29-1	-	CSVAGVREQYF	TGCAGCGTTGCGGGGGTTCGCGAGCAGTACTTC
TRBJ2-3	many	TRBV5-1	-	CASSFVSDADTQYF	TGCGCCAGCAGCTTTGTTAGCGATGCAGATACGCAGTATTTT
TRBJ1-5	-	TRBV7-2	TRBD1	CASSQRVTGTHQPQHF	TGTGCCAGCAGCCAAAGGGTGACAGGGACACATCAGCCCCAGCATTTT
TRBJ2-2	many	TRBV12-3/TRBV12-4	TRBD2	CASSSGTSYSNTGELFF	TGTGCCAGCAGCTCCGGGACTAGCTATTCGAACACCGGGGAGCTGTTTTTT
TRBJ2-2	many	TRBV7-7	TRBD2	CASSPLAGVGTGELFF	TGTGCCAGCAGCCCTCTAGCGGGAGTAGGCACCGGGGAGCTGTTTTTT
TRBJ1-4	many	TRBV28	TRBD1	CASSSPGQGVEKLFF	TGTGCCAGCAGTTCTCCGGGACAGGGCGTTGAAAAACTGTTTTTT
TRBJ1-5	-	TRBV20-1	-	CSAINRVYSNQPQHF	TGCAGTGCTATAAACAGGGTCTATAGCAATCAGCCCCAGCATTTT
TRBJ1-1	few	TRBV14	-	CASSQVNTEAFF	TGTGCCAGCAGCCAAGTGAACACTGAAGCTTTCTTT
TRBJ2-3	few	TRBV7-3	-	CASSTLPRDSRSTDTQYF	TGTGCCAGCAGCACTCTGCCCCGGGACTCCAGGTCCACAGATACGCAGTATTTT
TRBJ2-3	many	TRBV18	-	CASSSRRGGAPDTQYF	TGTGCCAGCTCCTCACGACGCGGTGGAGCCCCAGATACGCAGTATTTT
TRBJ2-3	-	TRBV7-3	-	CASRGDPDTQYF	TGTGCCAGCAGGGGAGACCCAGATACGCAGTATTTT
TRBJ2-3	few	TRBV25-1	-	CASSDQRSTDTQYF	TGTGCCAGCAGTGACCAGAGGAGCACAGATACGCAGTATTTT
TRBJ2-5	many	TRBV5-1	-	CASSPLGAETQYF	TGCGCCAGCAGCCCCCTGGGGGCAGAGACCCAGTACTTC
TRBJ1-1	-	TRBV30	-	CAWSGKTEAFF	TGTGCCTGGAGTGGGAAAACTGAAGCTTTCTTT
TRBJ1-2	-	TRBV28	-	CASSLSTPTGTAGYTF	TGTGCCAGCAGTTTGTCCACACCTACCGGGACGGCAGGCTACACCTTC
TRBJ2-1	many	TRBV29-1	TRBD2	CSVEGTRRIEQFF	TGCAGCGTTGAAGGGACTAGGAGGATTGAGCAGTTCTTC